This entry lists 25 T cell receptor beta chains sequenced from one sample in a study of blood T cell repertoires in COVID-19. Some clones are missing from TCRdb's copy, which holds only in-frame ones; the method was immunoSEQ multiplex PCR. Here the sample spans roughly 460,000 clones, over 85% being singletons. The sequencing input was peripheral blood. The origin of the receptors is a young man with COVID-19, enrolled during active disease.

V usage is TRBV6-5 and J usage is TRBJ2-1; 10 bases are a match to TRBD1. Per the germline V gene, CDR1 is MNHEY and CDR2 is SVGAGI. The CDR3 has 14 residues. J was trimmed by 9 bases and V by 7 bases; bases with no gene match: 9. As DNA, the CDR3 is TGTGCCAGCATTAACCGGGACAGGGGTGGTGAGCAGTTCTTC. It translates to CASINRDRGGEQFF.

This chain joins TRBV3-1 (or the pseudogene TRBV3-2) and TRBJ1-3; D remains unclear. Trimming shortened V by 8 bases and J by 0 bases, and 20 bases separated the two germline ends. The germline V gene has CDR1 LGHDT and CDR2 YNNKEL (reference sequence). This CDR3 has 17 amino acids. This chain's CDR3 is CASSGLDARISGNTIYF. The CDR3 DNA reads as TGTGCCAGCTCCGGACTGGACGCTAGAATCTCTGGAAACACCATATATTTT.

V gene TRBV7-8 combines with J gene TRBJ2-1, with no clear D. Per the germline V gene, CDR1 is SGHVS and CDR2 is FQNEAQ. The CDR3 sequence is 16 residues long. Trimming took off 1 base at V and 2 bases at J, with 12 bases between the two ends. The CDR3 DNA is TGTGCCAGCAGCTTAGGGTGGGCAGAGACCTACAATGAGCAGTTCTTC. Protein product: CASSLGWAETYNEQFF.

This clone was detected once. This rearrangement joins TRBV5-4 to TRBJ2-7; D perhaps matches TRBD1 (6 bases). The CDR3 has 13 amino acids. V was clipped by 5 bases and J by 5 bases, with 14 bases between them. Germline V lookup: CDR1 SGHNT, CDR2 YYREEE (reference sequence). The DNA for the CDR3 is TGTGCCAGCAGGTCCCAGGGGTGGGACGAGCAGTACTTC. Translating gives CASRSQGWDEQYF.

The chain links TRBV19 to TRBJ1-1, with D perhaps matching TRBD1 (6 bases). The CDR3 extends over 13 amino acids. V was shortened by 9 bases and J by 6 bases, with 17 bases between the two germline ends. CDR1 and CDR2 (germline): LNHDA, SQIVND (reference sequence). The DNA of the CDR3 is TGTGCCAGCTCCATGGGGGCATTTTCTGAAGCTTTCTTT. Residues: CASSMGAFSEAFF.

The genes are TRBV20-1 and TRBJ1-1, with D maybe TRBD1 (5 bases). Germline V lookup: CDR1 DFQATT, CDR2 SNEGSKA (reference sequence). This CDR3 is built from 11 residues. Trimming stripped 3 bases from V and 11 bases from J, with 13 bases between. Here the CDR3 reads CSASRDFKAFF. The CDR3 DNA sequence: TGCAGTGCTAGTCGGGACTTCAAGGCTTTCTTT.

The CDR3 is CASSPAPAYEQYF. The CDR3 DNA follows: TGTGCCAGCTCACCAGCACCAGCCTACGAGCAGTACTTC. The chain employs TRBV18 and TRBJ2-7; unclear D gene. The CDR3 totals 13 residues. Germline CDR1 is KGHSH and CDR2 is LQKENI. The V gene lost 2 bases and the J gene lost 2 bases, with 7 bases spanning the gap.

The rearrangement links TRBV6-5 to TRBJ1-2; D is uncertain. V was trimmed by 2 bases and J by 8 bases, leaving 15 bases between them. Germline CDR1 and CDR2: MNHEY and SVGAGI. The CDR3 covers 14 residues. The CDR3 coding sequence is TGTGCCAGCAGTTACGGTTCAGGTCAGGCCGGCTACACCTTC. This gives the protein CASSYGSGQAGYTF.

This clone came up many times. V usage is TRBV6-6 and J usage is TRBJ2-3; perhaps TRBD1 as D (5 bases). Deletions cut 0 bases from V and 1 base from J, with 11 bases between. Germline CDR1 reads MNHNY; CDR2 reads SVGAGI (reference sequence). The CDR3 runs 16 residues. The CDR3 reads CASSYSLGPGTDTQYF. The CDR3 region has the DNA TGTGCCAGCAGTTACTCTTTGGGGCCGGGCACAGATACGCAGTATTTT.

V usage is TRBV5-4 and J usage is TRBJ2-1; 12 bases agree with TRBD2. The CDR3 is 16 amino acids. V lost 4 bases, J lost 8 bases, and 10 bases stayed unmatched. CDR1 is SGHNT, CDR2 YYREEE, per germline (reference sequence). CDR3 DNA: TGTGCCAGCAGCCCCCCCTCGTCTAGCGGGAGGGATGAGCAGTTCTTC. It is translated as CASSPPSSSGRDEQFF.

The chain recombines TRBV13 with TRBJ2-7, with 7 bases matching TRBD1. Germline trimming cut 5 bases from V and 8 bases from J; bases unmatched to any gene: 6. The CDR3 has 12 residues. Germline CDR1 reads PRHDT; CDR2 reads FYEKMQ (reference sequence). The CDR3 region has the DNA TGTGCCAGCAGCATAAACAGGGGTAAGCAGTACTTC. It translates to CASSINRGKQYF.

J is TRBJ1-2 and V is TRBV5-5; weak D call: TRBD1 (5 bases). The CDR3 is 14 residues long. Per the germline V gene, CDR1 is SGHKS and CDR2 is YYEKEE (reference sequence). The V end was cut by 2 bases, the J end by 2 bases, with 10 bases between. The CDR3 loop is CASSFGGGNYGYTF. CDR3 DNA sequence: TGTGCCAGCAGCTTCGGGGGAGGGAACTATGGCTACACCTTC.

The gene calls are TRBV11-2 and TRBJ2-7, with D perhaps matching TRBD2 (5 bases). In germline, CDR1 is SGHAT, CDR2 FQNNGV. V dropped 3 bases and J dropped 1 base, with 7 bases sitting between them. This CDR3 spans 13 amino acids. CDR3 sequence (DNA): TGTGCCAGCAGCTTGCTAGCATCCTACGAGCAGTACTTC. Its protein is CASSLLASYEQYF.

The chain has TRBV7-9 and TRBJ2-1, with TRBD2 matching over 7 bases. CDR1 is SEHNR and CDR2 is FQNEAQ in the germline V gene (reference sequence). This CDR3 comprises 14 residues. V trimming: 7 bases; J trimming: 8 bases; junction bases outside the gene matches: 11. The CDR3, as DNA: TGTGCCAGCATCCCGGGACTACCGTCCCATGAGCAGTTCTTC. Protein product: CASIPGLPSHEQFF.

The J gene is TRBJ2-3, the V gene TRBV7-9; tentatively, D is TRBD1 (7 bases). The CDR3 extends over 16 amino acids. V lost 8 bases and J lost 1, with 19 bases in between. CDR1 is SEHNR and CDR2 is FQNEAQ in the germline V gene (reference sequence). CDR3 loop: CASHQGVGGRTDTQYF. The CDR3, as DNA: TGTGCCAGCCACCAGGGGGTGGGAGGTCGCACAGATACGCAGTATTTT. The full variable domain, completed using reference TRBV7-9 and TRBJ2-3, is DTGVSQNPRHKITKRGQNVTFRCDPISEHNRLYWYRQTLGQGPEFLTYFQNEAQLEKSRLLSDRFSAERPKGSFSTLEIQRTEQGDSAMYLCASHQGVGGRTDTQYFGPGTRLTVL.

The chain couples TRBV7-9 to TRBJ2-1; TRBD2 might be the D (6 bases). The V gene lost 5 bases and the J gene lost 5 bases, with 16 bases spanning the gap. Germline V gene sequence: CDR1 SEHNR, CDR2 FQNEAQ (reference sequence). The CDR3 extends over 15 amino acids. For the CDR3, the DNA is TGTGCCAGCAGCCCAAGCGGGTCAGAACACAATGAGCAGTTCTTC. This sequence encodes CASSPSGSEHNEQFF.

The chain carries TRBV9 and TRBJ2-1; maybe TRBD1 (6 bases). The CDR3 is 13 amino acids. Germline V gives CDR1 SGDLS, CDR2 YYNGEE. The germline V and J ends were trimmed by 0 bases and 5 bases, with 6 bases remaining between them. The CDR3 sequence is CASSVGQDNEQFF. In DNA, the CDR3 is TGTGCCAGCAGCGTAGGACAGGACAATGAGCAGTTCTTC. The variable domain in full, completed from reference TRBV9 and TRBJ2-1, reads DSGVTQTPKHLITATGQRVTLRCSPRSGDLSVYWYQQSLDQGLQFLIQYYNGEERAKGNILERFSAQQFPDLHSELNLSSLELGDSALYFCASSVGQDNEQFFGPGTRLTVL.

In its sample, this clone was seen once. The V gene is TRBV9, the J gene TRBJ1-5; 8 bases are shared with TRBD1. Germline V CDR1 and CDR2: SGDLS, YYNGEE. The CDR3 extends over 14 amino acids. V lost 4 bases and J lost 7; bases outside the gene matches: 7. CDR3 sequence: CASSSRTGYQPQHF. The CDR3 bases are TGTGCCAGCAGCTCCCGGACAGGGTACCAGCCCCAGCATTTT.

The genes are TRBV18 and TRBJ1-2; TRBD1 matches 8 bases. Germline assignment: CDR1 KGHSH and CDR2 LQKENI. The CDR3 sequence is 15 residues long. Trimming at V came to 5 bases and at J to 2 bases, leaving 7 bases not matched to a gene. The CDR3 DNA reads TGTGCCAGCTCATCGTCAGGGGGCTCGAACTATGGCTACACCTTC. It translates to CASSSSGGSNYGYTF.

In this sample, this clone turned up once. The chain combines TRBV5-4 with TRBJ2-7, with a weak D call TRBD2 (6 bases). Per germline, CDR1 SGHNT and CDR2 YYREEE (reference sequence). The CDR3 is 16 amino acids. The ends were cut back, 0 bases at V and 1 base at J, with 14 bases in the middle. CDR3 nucleotides: TGTGCCAGCAGCTTGGATCCGGGTGGGGGGTCCTACGAGCAGTACTTC. Translated, it gives CASSLDPGGGSYEQYF.

The genes are TRBV9 and TRBJ2-7, with 10 bases lining up with TRBD2. Germline trimming cut 0 bases from V and 5 bases from J; bases unmatched to any gene: 5. The CDR3 spans 15 residues. Germline CDR1 SGDLS, CDR2 YYNGEE. The CDR3 here is CASSVAPSGSDEQYF. CDR3 sequence (DNA): TGTGCCAGCAGCGTAGCTCCTAGCGGGAGTGACGAGCAGTACTTC.

J is TRBJ2-2 and V is TRBV6-5; 7 bases line up with TRBD1. This CDR3 is built from 15 residues. J gave up 7 bases and V 5 bases, and 10 bases lay outside the gene matches. CDR1 and CDR2 (germline): MNHEY, SVGAGI. The CDR3 DNA is TGTGCCAGCAGTCCGACAGGGTGGTCCGGCGGGGAGCTGTTTTTT. Translation: CASSPTGWSGGELFF.

The V gene is TRBV19, the J gene TRBJ2-2, with D unresolved. CDR3 length: 14 amino acids. Germline loops: CDR1 LNHDA, CDR2 SQIVND (reference sequence). V lost 3 bases, J lost 6 bases, and 11 bases lay in between. CDR3 DNA sequence: TGTGCCAGTAGTATCCCTGGGCCTCCCGGGGAGCTGTTTTTT. Translation: CASSIPGPPGELFF.

This chain connects TRBV4-1 to TRBJ1-6; D is unresolved. Germline values: CDR1 MGHRA, CDR2 YSYEKL. V dropped 0 bases and J dropped 10 bases, with 13 bases sitting between them. This CDR3 has 15 amino acids. The CDR3 sequence: CASSQEVGRRSPLHF. In nucleotides, the CDR3 is TGCGCCAGCAGCCAAGAAGTAGGGAGGAGGTCACCCCTCCACTTT.

As for this clone: This specimen includes other DNA sequences encoding the same CDR3. V and J are TRBV4-1 and TRBJ1-1; TRBD1 matches 8 bases. From germline, CDR1 is MGHRA and CDR2 YSYEKL. J was trimmed by 4 bases and V by 1 base; bases with no gene match: 5. The CDR3 is 15 residues long. CDR3 nucleotides: TGCGCCAGCAGCCAAGCAGCAGGGGGCGGCACTGAAGCTTTCTTT. Its translation: CASSQAAGGGTEAFF.